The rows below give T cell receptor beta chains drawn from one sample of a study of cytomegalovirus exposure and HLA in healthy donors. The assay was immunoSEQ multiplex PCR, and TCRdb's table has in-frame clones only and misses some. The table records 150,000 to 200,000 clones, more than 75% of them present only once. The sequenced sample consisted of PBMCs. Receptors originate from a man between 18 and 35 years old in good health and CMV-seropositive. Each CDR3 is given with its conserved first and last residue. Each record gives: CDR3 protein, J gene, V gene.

cdr3_aa: CASSLIGGYEQYF; j_call: TRBJ2-7; v_call: TRBV27
cdr3_aa: CASSRGTDNEQFF; j_call: TRBJ2-1; v_call: TRBV5-4
cdr3_aa: CASSWSGAGSYEQYF; j_call: TRBJ2-7; v_call: TRBV5-4
cdr3_aa: CASSIGLAVYEQFF; j_call: TRBJ2-1; v_call: TRBV19
cdr3_aa: CASSQEDGSNAYEQYF; j_call: TRBJ2-7; v_call: TRBV4-2
cdr3_aa: CASSLIGNEQFF; j_call: TRBJ2-1; v_call: TRBV27
cdr3_aa: CASSFVSSGANVLTF; j_call: TRBJ2-6; v_call: TRBV28
cdr3_aa: CASTLASTDTQYF; j_call: TRBJ2-3; v_call: TRBV6-6
cdr3_aa: CASSYSSSGSTYEQYF; j_call: TRBJ2-7; v_call: TRBV6-5
cdr3_aa: CASSLVRTGWRQYF; j_call: TRBJ2-3; v_call: TRBV28
cdr3_aa: CASSKAAGDYGYTF; j_call: TRBJ1-2; v_call: TRBV19
cdr3_aa: CASSPSGITDTQYF; j_call: TRBJ2-3; v_call: TRBV5-1
cdr3_aa: CASSYREQGAHEQYF; j_call: TRBJ2-7; v_call: TRBV18
cdr3_aa: CAIRAGANTGELFF; j_call: TRBJ2-2; v_call: TRBV10-3
cdr3_aa: CASSREAGGSTGELFF; j_call: TRBJ2-2; v_call: TRBV4-2
cdr3_aa: CASSVGLAGYEQYF; j_call: TRBJ2-7; v_call: TRBV5-4
cdr3_aa: CASSSLIGQISNYGYTF; j_call: TRBJ1-2; v_call: TRBV7-9
cdr3_aa: CASSLSLSGLRNLYEQYF; j_call: TRBJ2-7; v_call: TRBV7-4
cdr3_aa: CASSLALDRIPYEQYF; j_call: TRBJ2-7; v_call: TRBV7-9
cdr3_aa: CASGWGEGSPGEQYF; j_call: TRBJ2-7; v_call: TRBV12-5
cdr3_aa: CASSAGAAWQNSPLHF; j_call: TRBJ1-6; v_call: TRBV9
cdr3_aa: CAWRQGVNTIYF; j_call: TRBJ1-3; v_call: TRBV30
cdr3_aa: CASKWTGPSNEQFF; j_call: TRBJ2-1; v_call: TRBV27
cdr3_aa: CASSQDRTSFYGYTF; j_call: TRBJ1-2; v_call: TRBV4-3
cdr3_aa: CASSERQGLSYEQYF; j_call: TRBJ2-7; v_call: TRBV6-1
cdr3_aa: CASRPGQETGELFF; j_call: TRBJ2-2; v_call: TRBV6-6
cdr3_aa: CASSYSGLDTGELFF; j_call: TRBJ2-2; v_call: TRBV6-5
cdr3_aa: CASSPSKRELSYEQYF; j_call: TRBJ2-7; v_call: TRBV7-2
cdr3_aa: CASSPSGTTVWYEQYF; j_call: TRBJ2-7; v_call: TRBV7-3
cdr3_aa: CASSPRSGGELFF; j_call: TRBJ2-2; v_call: TRBV7-2
cdr3_aa: CASSFGTGSEKLFF; j_call: TRBJ1-4; v_call: TRBV5-6
cdr3_aa: CASSRSGTGAYEQYF; j_call: TRBJ2-7; v_call: TRBV5-1
cdr3_aa: CASSPRDRESLYEQYF; j_call: TRBJ2-7; v_call: TRBV18
cdr3_aa: CASSGGGLNYGYTF; j_call: TRBJ1-2; v_call: TRBV5-1
cdr3_aa: CASSIKGAYTGELFF; j_call: TRBJ2-2; v_call: TRBV19
cdr3_aa: CASSQDRENSPLHF; j_call: TRBJ1-6; v_call: TRBV6-4
cdr3_aa: CASSSPGANTGELFF; j_call: TRBJ2-2; v_call: TRBV5-4
cdr3_aa: CASRTGAYEQYF; j_call: TRBJ2-7; v_call: TRBV6-5
cdr3_aa: CAISELQGAGSPLHF; j_call: TRBJ1-6; v_call: TRBV10-3
cdr3_aa: CASSPWTDTEAFF; j_call: TRBJ1-1; v_call: TRBV7-6
cdr3_aa: CASSLGLRGGPNYGYTF; j_call: TRBJ1-2; v_call: TRBV5-1
cdr3_aa: CASSIESGSSYNSPLHF; j_call: TRBJ1-6; v_call: TRBV19
cdr3_aa: CASNSPGLLNQPQHF; j_call: TRBJ1-5; v_call: TRBV14
cdr3_aa: CAISPGTGFLHEQFF; j_call: TRBJ2-1; v_call: TRBV10-3
cdr3_aa: CASSPEGMETQYF; j_call: TRBJ2-5; v_call: TRBV5-6